The 13 T cell receptor beta chains reported below all come from one sample, sequenced in a study of T cell repertoires in cytomegalovirus infection. Their antigens are not known. TCRdb recomputed calls from the reads with MiXCR, one row per CDR3 protein. Of fewer than 1,000,000 distinct CDR3 sequences listed, around 31% are singletons. The sample was cultured CD8+ T cells from PBMCs, taken from culture after CMV antigen stimulation. These TCRs come from a human donor in good health (CMV status not recorded). Some clones in this sample may be carry-over from other donors' samples.

This clonotype has a count of ten or more. J is TRBJ2-1 and V is TRBV28; TRBD2 matches at 7 bases. This CDR3 spans 17 amino acids. Trimming took 6 bases from V and 4 from J; bases not matched to a gene: 15. Germline V gives CDR1 MDHEN, CDR2 SYDVKM. The CDR3 coding sequence is TGTGCCAGCAGCTACGCATTGGGGGGGGAGACTTACAATGAGCAGTTCTTC. The encoded protein is CASSYALGGETYNEQFF.

There are a few counts of this clonotype. This chain connects TRBV24-1 to TRBJ2-2; perhaps TRBD1 as D (5 bases). The CDR3 length is 16 residues. Germline assignment: CDR1 KGHDR and CDR2 SFDVKD. Between the trimmed V and J ends, which lost 6 bases and 1 base, there was a span of 14 bases. CDR3 region: CATSLKNRRNTGELFF. CDR3 coding DNA: TGTGCCACCAGTTTGAAAAACAGGAGGAACACCGGGGAGCTGTTTTTT.

This clonotype was counted a few times. The CDR3 nucleotides are TGTGCCATCAGGACTGACAGGGACTACGAGCAGTACGTC. Translating gives CAIRTDRDYEQYV. V and J are TRBV10-3 and TRBJ2-7, with TRBD1 identical over 7 bases. The CDR3 consists of 13 residues. V shed 6 bases and J 3 bases; nucleotides not matched to a gene: 5. CDR1 and CDR2 from the germline V gene are ENHRY and SYGVKD.

This clonotype was recorded a few times. The chain combines TRBV7-3 with TRBJ1-4; possible D gene TRBD1, 6 bases. Germline CDR1 is SGHTA and CDR2 is FQGTGA. The CDR3 has 14 residues. CDR3 sequence: CATGTLTTNEKLFF. The CDR3 DNA follows: TGTGCAACCGGGACACTGACAACTAATGAAAAACTGTTTTTT.

This clonotype was observed a few times. The rearrangement links TRBV2 to TRBJ2-3; tentatively, D is TRBD2 (6 bases). V gave up 6 bases and J gave up 3 bases, with 16 bases separating them. The CDR3 covers 15 residues. CDR1 is SNHLY and CDR2 is FYNNEI in the germline V gene. The CDR3 DNA reads as TGTGCCAGCAGCCTACAGCCCCGGGGGACAGATACGCAGTATTTT. Residues: CASSLQPRGTDTQYF.

The rearrangement uses TRBV19 and TRBJ2-7; no definite D call. The CDR3 sequence is 11 residues long. Germline V gene data show CDR1 as LNHDA and CDR2 as SQIVND (reference sequence). The CDR3 is CASTVGYEQYF. CDR3 in DNA: TGTGCTTCTACCGTGGGCTACGAGCAGTACTTC.

The chain combines TRBV6-5 with TRBJ2-5, with TRBD2 identical over 9 bases. V dropped 4 bases and J dropped 5; count of bases not matched to a gene: 8. Germline assignment: CDR1 MNHEY and CDR2 SVGAGI. CDR3 size: 15 residues. The CDR3 loop reads CASSFYPGLAETQYF. For the CDR3, the DNA is TGTGCCAGCAGTTTCTACCCCGGACTAGCGGAGACCCAGTACTTC.

J is TRBJ1-3 and V is TRBV2; 7 nucleotides align to TRBD1. Unmatched junction bases numbered 8, after V lost 5 bases and J lost 1 base. There are 16 residues in the CDR3. From germline, CDR1 is SNHLY and CDR2 FYNNEI. DNA of the CDR3: TGTGCCAGCAGTCAGACAGGGCCGGTTTCTGGAAACACCATATATTTT. It encodes CASSQTGPVSGNTIYF.

The chain recombines TRBV4-3 with TRBJ2-2; TRBD2 matches at 7 bases. The CDR3 extends over 18 amino acids. CDR1 is LGHNA, CDR2 YSLEER, per germline. Trimming cost V 0 bases and J 4 bases; bases outside gene matches: 11. CDR3 DNA: TGCGCCAGCAGCCAAGATCATGCCCGGGGGGATATCACCGGGGAGCTGTTTTTT. Residues: CASSQDHARGDITGELFF.

This clonotype was seen repeatedly, ten times or more. The chain joins TRBV7-9 to TRBJ1-1; 7 positions agree with TRBD1. V lost 5 bases and J lost 2; bases outside the gene matches: 8. The CDR3 loop spans 15 amino acids. Germline V gives CDR1 SEHNR, CDR2 FQNEAQ (reference sequence). CDR3: CASSATGTANTEAFF. The CDR3 bases are TGTGCCAGCAGCGCAACTGGGACAGCCAACACTGAAGCTTTCTTT.

Remarks on this clonotype: A read error may be the cause here, since a much bigger clone is one base away. This sequence joins TRBV5-6 and TRBJ2-2, with unresolved D. CDR1 is SGHDT, CDR2 YYEEEE, per germline. This CDR3 has 12 residues. This CDR3 reads CANSLGLGELFF. CDR3 nucleotide sequence: TGTGCCAACAGCCTGGGGTTAGGGGAGCTGTTTTTT.

The chain employs TRBV9 and TRBJ1-5; D remains ambiguous. This CDR3 contains 14 residues. CDR1 is SGDLS, CDR2 YYNGEE, per germline. Trimming shortened V by 0 bases and J by 6 bases, and 10 bases separated the two germline ends. The CDR3 bases are TGTGCCAGCAGCGTAGAGAGGGCCGGTCAGCCCCAGCATTTT. This sequence encodes CASSVERAGQPQHF.

This clonotype was observed a few times. This rearrangement joins TRBV6-6 to TRBJ1-1, with 9 bases that match TRBD1. Germline V gives CDR1 MNHNY, CDR2 SVGAGI (reference sequence). V trimming: 2 bases; J trimming: 3 bases; junction bases outside the gene matches: 1. This CDR3 is 14 amino acids long. The CDR3 is CASSYDRGYTEAFF. The CDR3 DNA reads as TGTGCCAGCAGTTACGACAGGGGGTACACTGAAGCTTTCTTT.